The entry below gives a single TCR beta chain sequence along with its context. This entry belongs to a study of OX40 agonist ivuxolimab in advanced cancers. The overall study: Patients were treated with ivuxolimab, an agonistic anti-OX40 (CD134) antibody. Males comprised roughly four fifths of the group, whose mean age was about 61 years (range 23 to 79).

Libraries were prepared by immunoSEQ multiplex PCR; TCRdb keeps only in-frame clonotypes and omits some of them. In the table there are fewer than 70,000 clones, around nine tenths of which are singletons. The CDR3 runs 14 residues. V was trimmed by 4 bases and J by 2 bases, leaving 9 bases between them. Germline-derived CDR1 and CDR2 are SGHDT and YYEEEE. This receptor was obtained from an adult with an advanced solid tumor such as melanoma, head and neck, liver or kidney cancer. The source material was CD4+ or CD8+ T cells sorted from blood, sampled in a trial of the OX40 agonist ivuxolimab. The gene calls are TRBV5-6 and TRBJ1-4, with D uncertain. The CDR3 sequence is CASSRITTNEKLFF. The DNA for the CDR3 is TGTGCCAGCAGCCGAATCACTACTAATGAAAAACTGTTTTTT.